Listed here are 24 T cell receptor beta chains from one sample, sequenced in a study of shared clonotypes between healthy human individuals. Naive CD8 cells lacked CD45RO and underwent positive selection for CCR7, leaving out terminally differentiated effector memory CD45RA+ cells. Measured with immunoSEQ multiplex PCR; TCRdb has only the in-frame clones, and not every one. The sample has about 2 million clones, approximately 94% seen once. The sample consisted of naive CD8+ T cells sorted from blood. The receptors derive from a man between 18 and 29 years old in good health.

V gene TRBV4-1 combines with J gene TRBJ2-7, with a tentative D call TRBD1 (5 bases). The CDR3 runs 15 residues. Trimming took off 0 bases at V and 2 bases at J, with 11 bases between the two ends. From germline, CDR1 is MGHRA and CDR2 YSYEKL. CDR3 DNA: TGCGCCAGCAGCCAAGATTCAGGGTCGGCCTACGAGCAGTACTTC. This sequence encodes CASSQDSGSAYEQYF.

The chain uses TRBV27 and TRBJ1-2; weak D call: TRBD1 (6 bases). Germline CDR1 MNHEY, CDR2 SMNVEV (reference sequence). The CDR3 runs to 14 residues. The V and J ends lost 2 bases and 4 bases respectively, with 11 bases between them. DNA for the CDR3: TGTGCCAGCAGTTTACGGGGGCATAGCTATGGCTACACCTTC. Protein: CASSLRGHSYGYTF.

The chain links TRBV4-3 to TRBJ2-5; D uncertain. Germline lookup yields CDR1 LGHNA and CDR2 YSLEER. The CDR3 runs 14 residues. The V and J ends lost 0 bases and 3 bases respectively, with 8 bases between them. CDR3 amino acids: CASSQDTEEETQYF. As DNA, the CDR3 is TGCGCCAGCAGCCAAGACACAGAAGAAGAGACCCAGTACTTC.

The CDR3 region has the DNA TGCGCCAGCAGCCAACGCTCCGGGACGGAACTTTACGAGCAGTACTTC. Its translation: CASSQRSGTELYEQYF. The chain uses TRBV4-1 and TRBJ2-7, with D perhaps matching TRBD1 or TRBD2 (5 bases each). CDR1 and CDR2 from the germline V gene are MGHRA and YSYEKL. The CDR3 length is 16 residues. The germline V and J ends were trimmed by 2 bases and 4 bases, with 18 bases remaining between them.

V gene TRBV27 combines with J gene TRBJ2-4; tentatively, D is TRBD2 (5 bases). Trimming stripped 4 bases from V and 2 bases from J, with 15 bases between. Germline V gene sequence: CDR1 MNHEY, CDR2 SMNVEV (reference sequence). This CDR3 has 16 amino acids. The CDR3 is CASSSARAETKNIQYF. CDR3 nucleotides: TGTGCCAGCAGTTCTGCGAGGGCCGAGACCAAAAACATTCAGTACTTC.

V is TRBV11-2 and J is TRBJ1-6; D ambiguous. The germline V gene encodes CDR1 SGHAT and CDR2 FQNNGV. V was shortened by 5 bases and J by 0 bases, with 14 bases between the two germline ends. The CDR3 loop spans 17 amino acids. CDR3: CASSDEGRSSYNSPLHF. The CDR3 bases are TGTGCCAGCAGCGACGAAGGGCGGAGCTCCTATAATTCACCCCTCCACTTT.

The chain recombines TRBV4-1 with TRBJ1-5, with unresolved D. The CDR3 has 15 amino acids. Trimming took off 0 bases at V and 1 base at J, with 7 bases between the two ends. Germline CDR1 MGHRA, CDR2 YSYEKL. The DNA for the CDR3 is TGCGCCAGCAGCCAAGAATACGGGAGCAATCAGCCCCAGCATTTT. It is translated as CASSQEYGSNQPQHF.

V usage is TRBV9 and J usage is TRBJ1-2, with a tentative D call TRBD1 (6 bases). The germline V gene encodes CDR1 SGDLS and CDR2 YYNGEE. CDR3 length: 17 amino acids. V was clipped by 3 bases and J by 0 bases, with 18 bases between them. This CDR3 is CASSGGGTPKANYGYTF. The CDR3 DNA is TGTGCCAGCAGCGGAGGGGGAACACCAAAAGCTAACTATGGCTACACCTTC.

This chain connects TRBV19 to TRBJ2-7; D is perhaps TRBD1 (6 bases). V was clipped by 5 bases and J by 5 bases, with 10 bases between them. Germline V lookup: CDR1 LNHDA, CDR2 SQIVND (reference sequence). The CDR3 loop spans 12 amino acids. CDR3 loop: CASSPQGNEQYF. CDR3 nucleotide sequence: TGTGCCAGTAGTCCCCAGGGGAACGAGCAGTACTTC.

The rearrangement joins TRBV4-1 to TRBJ1-4; tentative D call: TRBD1 (6 bases). The V and J ends lost 6 bases and 12 bases respectively, with 23 bases between them. This CDR3 has 15 residues. CDR1 is MGHRA and CDR2 is YSYEKL in the germline V gene. The CDR3 is CASSPPGALAEELFF. DNA for the CDR3: TGCGCCAGCAGTCCCCCAGGGGCGCTGGCAGAAGAACTGTTTTTT.

The chain has TRBV11-3 and TRBJ2-5; D gene uncertain. Trimming stripped 4 bases from V and 3 bases from J, with 9 bases between. There are 13 residues in the CDR3. Per germline, CDR1 SGHNT and CDR2 YENEEA. The chain's CDR3 is CASSSDLEETQYF. The CDR3 bases are TGTGCCAGCAGCTCGGATCTGGAAGAGACCCAGTACTTC.

This clone was picked up one time. The same CDR3 can be traced to other DNA sequences in this sample. The V call is TRBV9, the J call TRBJ1-1; no reliable D call. The CDR3 consists of 15 residues. V was trimmed by 0 bases and J by 0 bases, leaving 9 bases between them. Germline values: CDR1 SGDLS, CDR2 YYNGEE. The CDR3 DNA is TGTGCCAGCAGCGTAGAAGGCAGGATGAACACTGAAGCTTTCTTT. Amino acids: CASSVEGRMNTEAFF.

The chain combines TRBV28 with TRBJ2-3, with 7 bases lining up with TRBD1. Per the germline V gene, CDR1 is MDHEN and CDR2 is SYDVKM. The V segment lost 2 bases and the J segment 4 bases; nucleotides outside the gene matches: 15. The CDR3 sequence is 18 residues long. The CDR3 nucleotides read TGTGCCAGCAGTTTAAGTCGCGACGGACAGGTCTTGGCAGATACGCAGTATTTT. It codes for CASSLSRDGQVLADTQYF.

The gene calls are TRBV5-1 and TRBJ2-1; no reliable D call. V was trimmed by 1 base and J by 5 bases, leaving 4 bases between them. Germline CDR1 and CDR2: SGHRS and YFSETQ. This CDR3 region has 12 residues. The CDR3 here is CASSLKDNEQFF. The CDR3, as DNA: TGCGCCAGCAGCTTGAAGGACAATGAGCAGTTCTTC.

CDR3 bases: TGTGCCAGCAGCGTTGAACCTAGCGGGGGGTACAATGAGCAGTTCTTC. It is translated as CASSVEPSGGYNEQFF. The rearrangement links TRBV9 to TRBJ2-1; 11 bases are shared with TRBD2. The V segment lost 2 bases and the J segment 4 bases; nucleotides outside the gene matches: 5. CDR3 length: 16 amino acids. Germline CDR1 SGDLS, CDR2 YYNGEE.

The gene calls are TRBV9 and TRBJ2-5; TRBD1 matches 8 bases. Trimming took 1 base from V and 6 from J; bases not matched to a gene: 5. CDR3 length equals 14 residues. Germline V CDR1 and CDR2: SGDLS, YYNGEE. CDR3 nucleotides: TGTGCCAGCAGCGTAACCGACAGGGGCCAGACCCAGTACTTC. This gives the protein CASSVTDRGQTQYF.

In its sample, this clone was seen many times. The sample holds other DNA sequences that translate to the same CDR3. This chain connects TRBV2 to TRBJ1-1; possible D gene TRBD1, 5 bases. Looked up from germline, CDR1 is SNHLY and CDR2 is FYNNEI. V lost 1 base and J lost 0, with 9 bases in between. The CDR3 runs 15 residues. CDR3 sequence reads: CASSEVGGLNTEAFF. CDR3 nucleotides: TGTGCCAGCAGTGAAGTCGGGGGGTTGAACACTGAAGCTTTCTTT.

This chain joins TRBV30 and TRBJ2-7; D is unclear. Germline values: CDR1 GTSNPN, CDR2 SVGIG (reference sequence). Trimming shortened V by 0 bases and J by 7 bases, and 13 bases separated the two germline ends. The CDR3 length is 13 residues. CDR3 coding DNA: TGTGCCTGGAGTGTACTTTCCCGAAATGAGCAGTACTTC. This translates into CAWSVLSRNEQYF.

The chain links TRBV6-5 to TRBJ2-5; TRBD2 agrees at 7 bases. The CDR3 spans 15 residues. Germline lookup yields CDR1 MNHEY and CDR2 SVGAGI. The V segment lost 6 bases and the J segment 5 bases; nucleotides outside the gene matches: 12. The chain's CDR3 is CASSWGNSGAETQYF. CDR3 in DNA: TGTGCCAGCAGCTGGGGCAACAGCGGGGCGGAGACCCAGTACTTC.

The chain couples TRBV6-6 to TRBJ2-7; 12 nucleotides line up with TRBD2. V was pared by 2 bases and J by 1 base, with 3 bases of the junction left unmatched. The CDR3 loop spans 16 amino acids. Germline loops: CDR1 MNHNY, CDR2 SVGAGI (reference sequence). CDR3 sequence: CASSYPGTSGSYEQYF. CDR3 nucleotides: TGTGCCAGCAGTTACCCAGGGACTAGCGGGTCCTACGAGCAGTACTTC.

CDR3 sequence (DNA): TGCAGCGTTGCCAGCGGGGGGGTCCAAGAGACCCAGTACTTC. Its protein is CSVASGGVQETQYF. J is TRBJ2-5 and V is TRBV29-1; 10 bases agree with TRBD2. The V segment lost 4 bases and the J segment 1 base; nucleotides outside the gene matches: 3. This CDR3 spans 14 amino acids. Germline CDR1 is SQVTM and CDR2 is ANQGSEA.

The chain links TRBV27 to TRBJ2-7; 8 bases fit TRBD1. The CDR3 loop spans 13 amino acids. Germline CDR1 is MNHEY and CDR2 is SMNVEV (reference sequence). Unmatched junction bases numbered 7, after V lost 6 bases and J lost 6 bases. The CDR3 loop reads CASSRDTGGEQYF. The CDR3 bases are TGTGCCAGCAGCCGAGACACAGGGGGCGAGCAGTACTTC.

Worth noting for this clone: Within the sample, other DNA sequences also encode this same CDR3. The chain employs TRBV9 and TRBJ2-3; D assignment may be TRBD1 or TRBD2 (6 bases each). Trimming took 0 bases from V and 6 from J, leaving 11 bases between them. CDR1 and CDR2 from the germline V gene are SGDLS and YYNGEE. CDR3 size: 14 residues. The DNA of the CDR3 is TGTGCCAGCAGCGTAGGGGGGGCCGCTGATACGCAGTATTTT. It specifies CASSVGGAADTQYF.

The rearrangement links TRBV27 to TRBJ1-5, with a possible D match to TRBD1 (5 bases). The V gene's germline CDR1 is MNHEY and CDR2 SMNVEV (reference sequence). The V end was cut by 5 bases, the J end by 0 bases, with 11 bases between. The CDR3 loop spans 15 amino acids. The CDR3 loop is CASSTSTDSNQPQHF. In DNA, the CDR3 is TGTGCCAGCAGTACCTCGACAGATAGCAATCAGCCCCAGCATTTT.